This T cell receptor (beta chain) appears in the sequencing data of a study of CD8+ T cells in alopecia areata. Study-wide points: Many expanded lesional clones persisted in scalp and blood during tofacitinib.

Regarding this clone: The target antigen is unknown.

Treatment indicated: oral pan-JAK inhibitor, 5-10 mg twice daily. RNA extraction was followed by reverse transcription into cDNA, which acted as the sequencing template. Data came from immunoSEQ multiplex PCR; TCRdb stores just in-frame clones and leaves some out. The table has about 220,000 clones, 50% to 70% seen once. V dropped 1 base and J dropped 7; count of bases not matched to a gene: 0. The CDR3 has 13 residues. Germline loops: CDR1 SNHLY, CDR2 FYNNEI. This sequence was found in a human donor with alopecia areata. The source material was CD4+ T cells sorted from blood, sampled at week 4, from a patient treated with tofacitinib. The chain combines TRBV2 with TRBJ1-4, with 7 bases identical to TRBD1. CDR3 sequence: CASSEDRGEKLFF. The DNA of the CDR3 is TGTGCCAGCAGTGAAGACAGGGGTGAAAAACTGTTTTTT.